The present T cell receptor beta chain was sequenced within a study of CD8 T cells in ankylosing spondylitis. Broader study findings: Clones linked to disease were reported to show significant enrichment in matched ankylosing spondylitis synovial fluid. Seemingly characteristic of ankylosing spondylitis blood was a TCR beta motif consisting of roughly 8 highly homologous variants.

Each TCR beta library was made by quantitative 5'-RACE that incorporated molecular barcodes. TCRdb used MiXCR to reprocess the 5' RACE reads, holding one entry per CDR3 protein. The table has 350,000 to 400,000 distinct CDR3 sequences, approximately 22% seen once; the top ten hold about 12%. Germline-derived CDR1 and CDR2 are SGHVS and FNYEAQ. The CDR3 consists of 14 residues. The V gene lost 8 bases and the J gene lost 7 bases, with 20 bases spanning the gap. Comment on this clonotype: Its antigen remains unidentified.

The chain uses TRBV7-6 and TRBJ2-5, with D perhaps matching TRBD2 (7 bases). The clonotype was recovered from a male donor with ankylosing spondylitis or in good health (not recorded which). The sample consisted of blood, either unsorted or a sorted T cell fraction (not recorded which). DNA of the CDR3: TGTGCCAGCGGGAAAGGGGGGGGCGATTTGACCCAGTACTTC. It encodes CASGKGGGDLTQYF.